This is a list of T cell receptor beta chains from one sample in a study of T cell repertoires in ileal Crohn's disease. Sequenced by immunoSEQ multiplex PCR; TCRdb stores in-frame clones only, minus some. The sample records around 17,000 clones, around 90% being singletons. What was sequenced was ileal tissue. These receptors were taken from an adult with Crohn's disease. The CDR3 runs from the conserved cysteine through the conserved F or W. Each record gives: clone size, D gene, V gene, CDR3 length, J gene, CDR3 protein, CDR3 DNA. D genes are given only for firm matches. Rows give clone size only sometimes, using once, few, many, or a class for an expanded clone.

size: .; D: .; V: TRBV10-1; length: 17; J: TRBJ1-3; CDR3: CASSASGQAHSGNTIYF; DNA: TGCGCCAGCAGTGCGTCGGGTCAGGCTCACTCTGGAAACACCATATATTTT
size: .; D: TRBD2; V: TRBV5-1; length: 14; J: TRBJ2-7; CDR3: CASSFGTSASEQYF; DNA: TGCGCCAGCAGCTTCGGGACTAGCGCTTCCGAGCAGTACTTC
size: .; D: .; V: TRBV6-5; length: 13; J: TRBJ1-2; CDR3: CASRSTVTYGYTF; DNA: TGTGCCAGCAGGTCGACAGTCACCTATGGCTACACCTTC
size: few; D: TRBD1; V: TRBV19; length: 14; J: TRBJ2-7; CDR3: CASSIEGQLYEQYF; DNA: TGTGCCAGTAGTATAGAGGGACAGTTATACGAGCAGTACTTC
size: .; D: TRBD1; V: TRBV9; length: 17; J: TRBJ1-2; CDR3: CASSLGDGGRGLYGYTF; DNA: TGTGCCAGCAGCCTAGGAGATGGCGGCAGGGGGCTCTATGGCTACACCTTC
size: .; D: .; V: TRBV27; length: 16; J: TRBJ2-3; CDR3: CASSTRLKYYTDTQYF; DNA: TGTGCCAGCAGCACCCGACTAAAGTACTACACAGATACGCAGTATTTT
size: .; D: TRBD2; V: TRBV27; length: 14; J: TRBJ2-4; CDR3: CASSPWEGWNIQYF; DNA: TGTGCCAGCAGCCCGTGGGAGGGGTGGAACATTCAGTACTTC
size: .; D: .; V: TRBV7-9; length: 13; J: TRBJ1-1; CDR3: CASSLGGASHAFF; DNA: TGTGCCAGCAGCCTGGGAGGCGCCTCTCACGCTTTCTTT
size: .; D: TRBD2; V: TRBV2; length: 13; J: TRBJ2-7; CDR3: CASSLAGTYEQYF; DNA: TGTGCCAGCAGCCTAGCGGGAACCTACGAGCAGTACTTC
size: few; D: .; V: TRBV28; length: 15; J: TRBJ1-4; CDR3: CASSFSPGLNEKLFF; DNA: TGTGCCAGCAGTTTTTCGCCGGGTTTAAATGAAAAACTGTTTTTT
size: .; D: TRBD1; V: TRBV7-8; length: 16; J: TRBJ2-5; CDR3: CASSLIGQGGPETQYF; DNA: TGTGCCAGCAGCTTAATAGGACAGGGGGGCCCAGAGACCCAGTACTTC
size: .; D: .; V: TRBV2; length: 15; J: TRBJ2-7; CDR3: CASSEESTLTYEQYF; DNA: TGTGCCAGCAGTGAGGAGTCTACCCTAACCTACGAGCAGTACTTC
size: once; D: .; V: TRBV6-1; length: 12; J: TRBJ2-5; CDR3: CASTKRGETQYF; DNA: TGTGCCAGCACCAAACGGGGGGAGACCCAGTACTTC
size: few; D: TRBD2; V: TRBV7-3; length: 13; J: TRBJ2-1; CDR3: CASTSSGGNEQFF; DNA: TGTGCCAGCACTTCCTCGGGGGGGAATGAGCAGTTCTTC
size: .; D: TRBD2; V: TRBV19; length: 16; J: TRBJ2-7; CDR3: CASSIVSAGEDYEQYF; DNA: TGTGCCAGTAGTATAGTCTCAGCGGGAGAGGACTACGAGCAGTACTTC
size: .; D: TRBD2; V: TRBV7-8; length: 17; J: TRBJ2-5; CDR3: CASSSFLLAGGRETQYF; DNA: TGTGCCAGCAGCTCCTTTTTGTTAGCGGGAGGGCGGGAGACCCAGTACTTC
size: .; D: TRBD1; V: TRBV7-9; length: 15; J: TRBJ2-7; CDR3: CASSGQGDPTYEQYF; DNA: TGTGCCAGCAGCGGCCAGGGGGACCCTACCTACGAGCAGTACTTC
size: few; D: .; V: TRBV11-2; length: 11; J: TRBJ2-2; CDR3: CASSSRRELFF; DNA: TGTGCCAGCAGCTCGCGTAGGGAGCTGTTTTTT
size: once; D: TRBD2; V: TRBV29-1; length: 16; J: TRBJ2-1; CDR3: CSARSTGTSGYNEQFF; DNA: TGCAGCGCCCGTTCGACGGGGACTAGCGGGTACAATGAGCAGTTCTTC
size: few; D: TRBD1; V: TRBV7-9; length: 16; J: TRBJ1-1; CDR3: CASSLNPGQGDTEAFF; DNA: TGTGCCAGCAGCTTAAACCCGGGACAGGGAGATACTGAAGCTTTCTTT
size: once; D: TRBD1; V: TRBV29-1; length: 14; J: TRBJ2-1; CDR3: CSARDRESYNEQFF; DNA: TGCAGCGCTCGGGACAGGGAGTCCTACAATGAGCAGTTCTTC
size: .; D: .; V: TRBV10-2; length: 15; J: TRBJ2-1; CDR3: CASSGTDSSYNEQFF; DNA: TGCGCCAGCAGTGGGACGGACAGCTCCTACAATGAGCAGTTCTTC
size: .; D: .; V: TRBV6-5; length: 16; J: TRBJ2-7; CDR3: CASSYSLYSPPGEQYF; DNA: TGTGCCAGCAGTTACTCGCTCTACAGCCCCCCAGGGGAGCAGTACTTC
size: .; D: .; V: TRBV18; length: 14; J: TRBJ2-7; CDR3: CASSQRAAKYEQYF; DNA: TGTGCCAGCTCACAGCGGGCCGCTAAATACGAGCAGTACTTC
size: once; D: TRBD2; V: TRBV11-3; length: 17; J: TRBJ2-1; CDR3: CASSLGLLAGAYNEQFF; DNA: TGTGCCAGCAGCTTAGGCCTCCTGGCGGGAGCCTACAATGAGCAGTTCTTC
size: .; D: .; V: TRBV7-6; length: 16; J: TRBJ2-7; CDR3: CASSSKSGPLSREQYF; DNA: TGTGCCAGCAGCTCAAAAAGCGGGCCCCTTTCCCGCGAGCAGTACTTC
size: few; D: .; V: TRBV10-3; length: 12; J: TRBJ2-5; CDR3: CAISPRGETQYF; DNA: TGTGCCATCAGCCCCCGGGGGGAGACCCAGTACTTC
size: .; D: .; V: TRBV6-1; length: 13; J: TRBJ2-7; CDR3: CASNSGEAYEQYF; DNA: TGTGCCAGCAATTCGGGGGAAGCCTACGAGCAGTACTTC
size: .; D: TRBD2; V: TRBV7-9; length: 16; J: TRBJ2-2; CDR3: CASSSRDYGNTGELFF; DNA: TGTGCCAGCAGCTCCCGGGACTATGGGAACACCGGGGAGCTGTTTTTT
size: .; D: .; V: TRBV27; length: 15; J: TRBJ2-5; CDR3: CASSLSGTYGETQYF; DNA: TGTGCCAGCAGTTTGAGTGGGACATACGGGGAGACCCAGTACTTC
size: .; D: .; V: TRBV7-2; length: 13; J: TRBJ2-2; CDR3: CASSTRGTGELFF; DNA: TGTGCCAGCAGTACCCGCGGCACCGGGGAGCTGTTTTTT
size: .; D: .; V: TRBV20-1; length: 10; J: TRBJ2-1; CDR3: CSALFNEQFF; DNA: TGCAGTGCTCTTTTCAATGAGCAGTTCTTC
size: medium-sized; D: .; V: TRBV5-1; length: 13; J: TRBJ1-1; CDR3: CASSFRSSSEAFF; DNA: TGCGCCAGCAGCTTCCGGTCCTCAAGTGAAGCTTTCTTT
size: few; D: TRBD1; V: TRBV10-1; length: 13; J: TRBJ2-5; CDR3: CASSSGQGETQYF; DNA: TGCGCCAGCAGTTCCGGACAGGGGGAGACCCAGTACTTC
size: .; D: .; V: TRBV19; length: 13; J: TRBJ1-2; CDR3: CASRGGANYGYTF; DNA: TGTGCCAGCCGGGGGGGAGCTAACTATGGCTACACCTTC
size: .; D: TRBD2; V: TRBV6-5; length: 14; J: TRBJ2-7; CDR3: CASNGGDTTYEQYF; DNA: TGTGCCAGCAACGGGGGGGACACCACCTACGAGCAGTACTTC
size: .; D: .; V: TRBV6-5; length: 13; J: TRBJ1-5; CDR3: CASSRQANQPQHF; DNA: TGTGCCAGCAGTCGACAGGCTAATCAGCCCCAGCATTTT
size: .; D: .; V: TRBV5-4; length: 15; J: TRBJ1-2; CDR3: CASRKVTGSRGGYTF; DNA: TGTGCCAGCAGAAAAGTGACCGGGTCACGGGGTGGCTACACCTTC
size: .; D: .; V: TRBV10-3; length: 13; J: TRBJ1-2; CDR3: CAISESKGASVTF; DNA: TGTGCCATCAGTGAGTCTAAGGGAGCAAGTGTAACCTTC
size: .; D: .; V: TRBV15; length: 13; J: TRBJ2-1; CDR3: CATSRDPGNEQFF; DNA: TGTGCCACCAGCAGAGATCCGGGCAATGAGCAGTTCTTC
size: .; D: TRBD1; V: TRBV30; length: 14; J: TRBJ1-5; CDR3: CAWSRRQGDQPQHF; DNA: TGTGCCTGGAGTAGGAGACAGGGTGATCAGCCCCAGCATTTT
size: once; D: .; V: TRBV6-6; length: 12; J: TRBJ2-5; CDR3: CASMTSQETQYF; DNA: TGTGCCAGCATGACATCACAAGAGACCCAGTACTTC
size: few; D: .; V: TRBV7-6; length: 15; J: TRBJ1-1; CDR3: CASSSPGHGNTEAFF; DNA: TGTGCCAGCAGCTCCCCAGGACACGGGAACACTGAAGCTTTCTTT
size: .; D: TRBD2; V: TRBV27; length: 14; J: TRBJ2-7; CDR3: CASRLSGSGYEQYF; DNA: TGTGCCAGCAGACTTAGCGGGAGTGGATACGAGCAGTACTTC
size: .; D: TRBD1; V: TRBV19; length: 14; J: TRBJ2-2; CDR3: CATRDRGLTGELFF; DNA: TGTGCCACCCGGGACAGGGGGTTGACCGGGGAGCTGTTTTTT
size: .; D: TRBD1; V: TRBV5-8; length: 13; J: TRBJ2-7; CDR3: CASSSGQGGKQYF; DNA: TGTGCCAGCAGTTCGGGACAGGGTGGCAAGCAGTACTTC